This passage covers 26 T cell receptor beta chains from one sample sequenced in a study of T cells in Graves' hyperthyroidism and ophthalmopathy. RNA transcripts gave rise to amplified TCR beta CDR3 regions. HTBI primers were used for first-round RT-PCR of the TCR CDR3. MiXCR was run by TCRdb on the multiplex PCR reads, yielding one entry per CDR3 protein. This table holds roughly 57,000 distinct CDR3 sequences, 53% found once. Specimen: blood. These receptors originate from a woman aged 55-70 years with Graves' ophthalmopathy.

This clonotype was seen at least ten times. The chain carries TRBV12-3 or TRBV12-4 and TRBJ1-1; maybe TRBD1 (5 bases). The CDR3 consists of 13 residues. V lost 6 bases and J lost 0, with 8 bases in between. CDR3 residues: CASRDSLNTEAFF. In DNA form, the CDR3 reads TGTGCCAGCAGAGACAGTCTGAACACTGAAGCTTTCTTT.

For this clonotype: This could be a read error, since a much larger clone is one nucleotide away. The limits of the CDR3 on the DNA are not certain, so only TCRdb's listed CDR3 is given. The CDR3 sequence is CTSSFGSGSTEASF. V and J are TRBV5-1 and TRBJ1-1. Counting both end residues, the CDR3 totals 14 amino acids. Germline CDR1 is SGHRS and CDR2 is YFSETQ.

This clonotype was detected once. This chain joins TRBV20-1 and TRBJ1-1; D unresolved. With 5 bases removed from V and 5 bases from J, the gap between germline ends came to 15 bases. The germline V gene encodes CDR1 DFQATT and CDR2 SNEGSKA (reference sequence). The CDR3 covers 13 residues. CDR3: CSAYVYGRTEAFF. DNA for the CDR3: TGCAGTGCTTACGTCTATGGAAGAACTGAAGCTTTCTTT.

This clonotype was detected once. The V call is TRBV20-1, the J call TRBJ2-1, with 9 nucleotides matching TRBD2. There are 14 residues in the CDR3. With V trimmed by 8 bases and J by 9 bases, 14 bases remained unmatched. CDR1 is DFQATT, CDR2 SNEGSKA, per germline (reference sequence). The CDR3 nucleotides are TGCAGTACCCTCAAGCGGGGGGCCCGAGGTGAGCAGTTCTTC. Translating gives CSTLKRGARGEQFF.

The sample holds one count of this clonotype. The chain is built from TRBV6-2 or TRBV6-3 and TRBJ1-2; the match to TRBD1 covers 8 bases. J gave up 1 base and V 4 bases, and 5 bases lay outside the gene matches. CDR1 is MNHEY, CDR2 SVGEGT, per germline. The CDR3 loop spans 15 amino acids. The CDR3 reads CASSSTGGYNYGYTF. The DNA of the CDR3 is TGTGCCAGCAGTTCAACAGGGGGATATAACTATGGCTACACCTTC.

In regard to this clonotype: A read error may account for a junction end that differs from germline. The chain has TRBV19 and TRBJ2-7; D may be TRBD1 (5 bases). Germline V CDR1 and CDR2: LNHDA, SQIVND (reference sequence). The CDR3 has 14 amino acids. In DNA form, the CDR3 reads TGTGCCAGTGGTATTAGGCAGGGAAATTACGAGCAGTGCTTC. Protein product: CASGIRQGNYEQCF.

Regarding this clonotype: An end of the junction does not agree with germline; a read error may underlie this. This chain connects TRBV7-7 to TRBJ2-1; 9 bases are shared with TRBD1. Germline CDR1 SSHAT, CDR2 FNYEAQ (reference sequence). The CDR3 contains 15 residues. The CDR3 DNA reads TGTGCTAGCAGCCTGGGACAGGGCAGGTACAATGAGCAGTTCTTC. Translation gives CASSLGQGRYNEQFF.

At least ten counts were recorded for this clonotype. The chain has TRBV4-3 and TRBJ1-2; no reliable D call. Deletions cut 1 base from V and 8 bases from J, with 8 bases between. In germline, CDR1 is LGHNA, CDR2 YSLEER. The CDR3 runs to 12 residues. CDR3 bases: TGCGCCAGCAGCCAAGGGACCAGGGGCTACACCTTC. Amino acid sequence: CASSQGTRGYTF.

This sequence joins TRBV14 and TRBJ2-1; D gene ambiguous. Per germline, CDR1 SGHDN and CDR2 FVKESK. CDR3 size: 11 residues. Trimming removed 4 bases from V and 4 bases from J, with 2 bases in between. The CDR3 sequence is CASSPYNEQFF. The DNA for the CDR3 is TGTGCCAGCAGCCCTTACAATGAGCAGTTCTTC.

The rearrangement links TRBV19 to TRBJ2-5; 8 bases match TRBD2. The CDR3 extends over 13 amino acids. V lost 5 bases and J lost 4; bases outside the gene matches: 3. The germline V gene encodes CDR1 LNHDA and CDR2 SQIVND (reference sequence). As DNA, the CDR3 is TGTGCCAGTAGTCGGGGGGGAAGAGAGACCCAGTACTTC. Translated, it gives CASSRGGRETQYF.

This clonotype was counted a single time. The CDR3 end shows no conserved phenylalanine or tryptophan, and so a read error is likely. The chain links TRBV30 to TRBJ1-3; TRBD1 aligns across 8 bases. Germline loops: CDR1 GTSNPN, CDR2 SVGIG (reference sequence). V shed 3 bases and J 1 base; nucleotides not matched to a gene: 5. CDR3 length equals 15 residues. This chain's CDR3 is CAWSPRGRSGNTIYS. The DNA of the CDR3 is TGTGCCTGGAGCCCCAGGGGGCGGTCTGGAAACACCATATATTCT.

This clonotype was detected ten times or more. The rearrangement joins TRBV9 to TRBJ2-1, with 9 bases matching TRBD1. The germline CDR1 and CDR2 sequences are SGDLS and YYNGEE. The junction had 6 bases not matched to a gene; V was cut back by 2 bases and J by 6 bases. The CDR3 is made up of 15 amino acids. CDR3 amino acids: CASSVSQGAGNEQFF. The CDR3 coding sequence is TGTGCCAGCAGCGTTTCACAGGGGGCCGGCAATGAGCAGTTCTTC.

By share, this clonotype ranks as medium-sized. V usage is TRBV19 and J usage is TRBJ1-6, with D unresolved. Germline V lookup: CDR1 LNHDA, CDR2 SQIVND (reference sequence). This CDR3 spans 14 amino acids. V shed 7 bases and J shed 5 bases, with 12 bases lying between them. As DNA, the CDR3 is TGTGCCAGTACCCCGTCTAGGGATAATTCACCCCTCCACTTT. It translates to CASTPSRDNSPLHF.

With respect to this clonotype: Mismatch with germline at one junction end may stem from a read error. The rearrangement links TRBV7-3 to TRBJ2-2; TRBD1 matches at 7 bases. Germline V gives CDR1 SGHTA, CDR2 FQGTGA. There are 14 residues in the CDR3. The CDR3 DNA reads TGTGCCAGCAGCGTAACGACAGGGACCGGGGAGCTGTTTTTT. This encodes CASSVTTGTGELFF.

This clonotype is medium-sized within its sample. CDR3 DNA: TGTGCCAGTCAGGAAACGCACAGGGGACGGGGCTACACCTTC. Residues: CASQETHRGRGYTF. This chain uses TRBV19 with TRBJ1-2, with TRBD1 matching over 7 bases. Germline V lookup: CDR1 LNHDA, CDR2 SQIVND (reference sequence). The CDR3 has 14 residues. Trimming at V came to 8 bases and at J to 8 bases, leaving 14 bases not matched to a gene.

This clonotype was seen repeatedly, ten times or more. The chain employs TRBV6-2 or TRBV6-3 and TRBJ2-7; possible D gene TRBD1, 6 bases. Per the germline V gene, CDR1 is MNHEY and CDR2 is SVGEGT. The CDR3 spans 15 residues. Trimming left V 2 bases short and J 1 base short, with 12 bases between. The CDR3 is CASSYSGGGSYEQYF. In DNA, the CDR3 is TGTGCCAGCAGTTACAGTGGGGGCGGATCCTACGAGCAGTACTTC.

The rearrangement links TRBV7-3 to TRBJ2-3, with 8 bases identical to TRBD2. Germline V gene lookup returns CDR1 SGHTA and CDR2 FQGTGA. Germline trimming cut 3 bases from V and 5 bases from J; bases unmatched to any gene: 13. This CDR3 spans 17 amino acids. The CDR3 DNA reads as TGTGCCAGCAGCTTTTTGTCGTCTAGCGGGTGGAGAGATACGCAGTATTTT. Amino acids: CASSFLSSSGWRDTQYF.

On this clonotype itself: The junction does not match germline at one end; this may be a read error. The chain's CDR3 is CANSAGTGRDEKLFF. The DNA of the CDR3 is TGTGCCAACAGTGCCGGGACAGGGCGCGATGAAAAACTGTTTTTT. This chain joins TRBV6-4 and TRBJ1-4, with 9 bases that match TRBD1. Per the germline V gene, CDR1 is MRHNA and CDR2 is SNTAGT. The CDR3 has 15 amino acids.

The CDR3 here is CASRGGYNEQFF. The DNA for the CDR3 is TGTGCCAGCAGGGGGGGCTACAATGAGCAGTTCTTC. The chain couples TRBV2 to TRBJ2-1, with a weak D call TRBD2 (6 bases). From germline, CDR1 is SNHLY and CDR2 FYNNEI. This CDR3 has 12 residues. Trimming removed 6 bases from V and 3 bases from J, with 6 bases in between.

V and J are TRBV19 and TRBJ2-5; D uncertain. Germline-derived CDR1 and CDR2 are LNHDA and SQIVND (reference sequence). The CDR3 runs to 13 residues. Trimming stripped 7 bases from V and 9 bases from J, with 18 bases between. CDR3 in DNA: TGTGCCAGTAAAGAATATAGCAATCAGCCCCAGTACTTC. Protein: CASKEYSNQPQYF.

Of note for this clonotype: A much larger clone is a single base away; this may be a read error. The CDR3 carries no conserved terminal phenylalanine or tryptophan, so it likely arises from a read error. This rearrangement joins TRBV7-2 to TRBJ2-7, with a possible D match to TRBD2 (6 bases). The CDR3 sequence is 16 residues long. Germline CDR1 SGHTA, CDR2 FQGNSA. The CDR3 region has the DNA TGTGTCAGCAGCCAAGATCGAAGGGGAGGATCCTACGAGCAGTACCTC. Its translation: CVSSQDRRGGSYEQYL.

The genes are TRBV20-1 and TRBJ1-1; 7 nucleotides match TRBD1. CDR3 length: 17 amino acids. The V gene end was trimmed by 0 bases and the J gene end by 2 bases; junction bases not matched to a gene: 12. Germline V lookup: CDR1 DFQATT, CDR2 SNEGSKA (reference sequence). The CDR3 sequence: CSARDPLQGRGNTEAFF. Here the CDR3 DNA reads TGCAGTGCTAGAGACCCCCTACAGGGGCGGGGCAACACTGAAGCTTTCTTT.

This clonotype showed up many times. V usage is TRBV7-9 and J usage is TRBJ2-2; D is ambiguous. The CDR3 runs 12 residues. Germline assignment: CDR1 SEHNR and CDR2 FQNEAQ (reference sequence). V was pared by 11 bases and J by 5 bases, with 12 bases between. The CDR3 nucleotides read TGTGCCCTAAGGGTGGATACCGGGGAGCTGTTTTTT. Protein: CALRVDTGELFF. The variable domain in full, with the rest retrieved from reference TRBV7-9 and TRBJ2-2, is DTGVSQNPRHKITKRGQNVTFRCDPISEHNRLYWYRQTLGQGPEFLTYFQNEAQLEKSRLLSDRFSAERPKGSFSTLEIQRTEQGDSAMYLCALRVDTGELFFGEGSRLTVL.

The chain recombines TRBV5-5 with TRBJ1-6; D is unresolved. CDR1 and CDR2 (germline): SGHKS, YYEKEE (reference sequence). CDR3 length equals 13 residues. With 0 bases removed from V and 8 bases from J, the gap between germline ends came to 6 bases. The CDR3 is CASSLDGDSPLHF. In nucleotides, the CDR3 is TGTGCCAGCAGCTTGGACGGGGATTCACCCCTCCACTTT.

Ten or more counts support this clonotype. V and J are TRBV27 and TRBJ2-7; TRBD2 matches at 12 bases. This CDR3 is built from 17 residues. The V segment lost 5 bases and the J segment 3 bases; nucleotides outside the gene matches: 11. Germline CDR1 reads MNHEY; CDR2 reads SMNVEV (reference sequence). The CDR3 nucleotides read TGTGCCAGCAGTCCGCGACCTCGACTAGCGGGAGTCTACGAGCAGTACTTC. As protein: CASSPRPRLAGVYEQYF.

The chain employs TRBV7-2 and TRBJ2-1; perhaps TRBD2 as D (5 bases). The CDR3 runs to 12 residues. Trimming took 1 base from V and 9 from J, leaving 7 bases between them. CDR1 SGHTA and CDR2 FQGNSA come from the germline V gene. CDR3 in DNA: TGTGCCAGCAGCTTAGGAGGAGGTGAGCAGTTCTTC. Translation gives CASSLGGGEQFF.